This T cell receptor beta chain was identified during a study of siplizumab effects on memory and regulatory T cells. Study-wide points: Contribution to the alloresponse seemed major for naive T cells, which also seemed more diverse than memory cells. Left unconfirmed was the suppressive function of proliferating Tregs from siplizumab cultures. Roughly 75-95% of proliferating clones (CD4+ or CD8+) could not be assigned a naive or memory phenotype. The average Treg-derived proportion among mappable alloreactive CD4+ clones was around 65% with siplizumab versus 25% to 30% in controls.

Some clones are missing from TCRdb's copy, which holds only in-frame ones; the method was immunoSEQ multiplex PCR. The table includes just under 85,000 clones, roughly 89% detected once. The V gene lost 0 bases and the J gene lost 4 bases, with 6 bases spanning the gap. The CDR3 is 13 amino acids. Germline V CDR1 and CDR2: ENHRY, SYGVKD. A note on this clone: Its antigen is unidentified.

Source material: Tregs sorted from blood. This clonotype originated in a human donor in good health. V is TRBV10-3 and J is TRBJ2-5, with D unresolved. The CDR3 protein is CAISESGLETQYF. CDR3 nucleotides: TGTGCCATCAGTGAGTCAGGGTTAGAGACCCAGTACTTC.